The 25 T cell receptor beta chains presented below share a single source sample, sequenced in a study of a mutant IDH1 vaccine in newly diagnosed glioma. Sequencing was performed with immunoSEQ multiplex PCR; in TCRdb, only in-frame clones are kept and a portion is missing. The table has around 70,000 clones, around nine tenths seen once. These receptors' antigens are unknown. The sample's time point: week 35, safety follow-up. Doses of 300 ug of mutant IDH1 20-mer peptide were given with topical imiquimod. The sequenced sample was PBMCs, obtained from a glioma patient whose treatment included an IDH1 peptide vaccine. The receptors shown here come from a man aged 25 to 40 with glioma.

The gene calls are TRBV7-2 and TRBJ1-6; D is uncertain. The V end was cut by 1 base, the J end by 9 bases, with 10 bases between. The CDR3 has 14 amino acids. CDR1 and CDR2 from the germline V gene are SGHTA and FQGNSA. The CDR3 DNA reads TGTGCCAGCAGCTTAGGCTTACTAAGTTCACCCCTCCACTTT. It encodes CASSLGLLSSPLHF. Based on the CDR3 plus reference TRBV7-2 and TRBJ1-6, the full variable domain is GAGVSQSPSNKVTEKGKDVELRCDPISGHTALYWYRQSLGQGLEFLIYFQGNSAPDKSGLPSDRFSAERTGGSVSTLTIQRTQQEDSAVYLCASSLGLLSSPLHFGNGTRLTVT.

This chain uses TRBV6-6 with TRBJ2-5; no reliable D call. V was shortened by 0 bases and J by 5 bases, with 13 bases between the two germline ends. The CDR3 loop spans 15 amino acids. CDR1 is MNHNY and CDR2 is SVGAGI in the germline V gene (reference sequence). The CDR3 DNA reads TGTGCCAGCAGTTACTCGATGGGCAGGCAGGAGACCCAGTACTTC. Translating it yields CASSYSMGRQETQYF.

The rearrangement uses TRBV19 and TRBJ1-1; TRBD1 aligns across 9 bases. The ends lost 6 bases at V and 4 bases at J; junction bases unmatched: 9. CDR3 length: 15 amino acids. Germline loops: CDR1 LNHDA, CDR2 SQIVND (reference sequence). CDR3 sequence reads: CASSQGQGVTTEAFF. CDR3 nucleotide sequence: TGTGCCAGTAGCCAGGGACAGGGCGTGACCACTGAAGCTTTCTTT.

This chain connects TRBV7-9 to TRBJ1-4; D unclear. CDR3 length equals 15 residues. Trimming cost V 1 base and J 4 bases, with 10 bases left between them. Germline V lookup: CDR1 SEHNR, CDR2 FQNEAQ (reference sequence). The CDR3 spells CASSLVGLHNEKLFF. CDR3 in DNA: TGTGCCAGCAGCTTAGTAGGACTGCATAATGAAAAACTGTTTTTT.

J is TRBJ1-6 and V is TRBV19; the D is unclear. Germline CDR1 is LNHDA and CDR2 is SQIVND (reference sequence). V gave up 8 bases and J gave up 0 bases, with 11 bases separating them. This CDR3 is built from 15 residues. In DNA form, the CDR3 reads TGTGCCAGTCGTCTTTTAAGCTCCTATAATTCACCCCTCCACTTT. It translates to CASRLLSSYNSPLHF.

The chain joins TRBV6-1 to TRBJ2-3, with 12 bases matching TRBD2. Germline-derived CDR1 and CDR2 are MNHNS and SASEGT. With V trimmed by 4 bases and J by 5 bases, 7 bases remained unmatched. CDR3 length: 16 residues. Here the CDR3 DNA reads TGTGCCAGCAGTGGCAGACTAGCGGGAGCCGTAGATACGCAGTATTTT. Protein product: CASSGRLAGAVDTQYF.

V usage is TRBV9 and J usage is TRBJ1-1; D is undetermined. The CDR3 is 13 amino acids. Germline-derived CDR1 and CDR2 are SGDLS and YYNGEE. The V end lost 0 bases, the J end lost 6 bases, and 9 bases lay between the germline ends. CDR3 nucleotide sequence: TGTGCCAGCAGCGTAGGAGTAGGGTCTGAAGCTTTCTTT. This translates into CASSVGVGSEAFF. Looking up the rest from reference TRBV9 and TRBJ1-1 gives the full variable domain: DSGVTQTPKHLITATGQRVTLRCSPRSGDLSVYWYQQSLDQGLQFLIQYYNGEERAKGNILERFSAQQFPDLHSELNLSSLELGDSALYFCASSVGVGSEAFFGQGTRLTVV.

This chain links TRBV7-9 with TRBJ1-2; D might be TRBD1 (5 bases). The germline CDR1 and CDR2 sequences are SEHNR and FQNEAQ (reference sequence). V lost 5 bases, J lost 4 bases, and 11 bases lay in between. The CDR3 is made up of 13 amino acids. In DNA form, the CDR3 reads TGTGCCAGCAGCGTGGGACGGGCCTATGGCTACACCTTC. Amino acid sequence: CASSVGRAYGYTF.

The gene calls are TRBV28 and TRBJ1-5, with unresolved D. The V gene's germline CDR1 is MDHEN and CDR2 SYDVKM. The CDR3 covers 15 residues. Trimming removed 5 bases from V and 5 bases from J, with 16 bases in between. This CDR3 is CASSLTGEVYQPQHF. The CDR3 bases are TGTGCCAGCAGTCTGACTGGGGAAGTGTATCAGCCCCAGCATTTT.

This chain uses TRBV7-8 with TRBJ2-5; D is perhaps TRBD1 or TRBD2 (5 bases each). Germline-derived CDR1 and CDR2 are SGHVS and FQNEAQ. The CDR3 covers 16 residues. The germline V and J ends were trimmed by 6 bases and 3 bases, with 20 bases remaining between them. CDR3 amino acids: CASSPSGRNLKETQYF. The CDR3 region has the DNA TGTGCCAGCAGTCCCTCGGGACGGAATCTTAAAGAGACCCAGTACTTC.

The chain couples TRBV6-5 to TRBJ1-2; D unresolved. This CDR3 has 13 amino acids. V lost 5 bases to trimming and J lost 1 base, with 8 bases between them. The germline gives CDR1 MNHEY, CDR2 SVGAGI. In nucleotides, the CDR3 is TGTGCCAGCAGTCAGAGGGATAACTATGGCTACACCTTC. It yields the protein CASSQRDNYGYTF.

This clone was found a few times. The CDR3 DNA sequence: TGTGCCAGCAGCTTAAAGAGGGCCCTGGATAATTCACCCCTCCACTTT. Amino acids: CASSLKRALDNSPLHF. This sequence joins TRBV13 and TRBJ1-6; D uncertain. The length of the CDR3 is 16 residues. V dropped 2 bases and J dropped 5 bases, with 13 bases sitting between them. Germline CDR1 is PRHDT and CDR2 is FYEKMQ (reference sequence).

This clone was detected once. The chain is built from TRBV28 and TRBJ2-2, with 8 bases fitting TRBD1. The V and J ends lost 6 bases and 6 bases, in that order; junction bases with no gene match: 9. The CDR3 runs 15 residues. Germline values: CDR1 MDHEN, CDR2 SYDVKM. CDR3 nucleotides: TGTGCCAGCAGAACGGACAGGGTGGGAGCCGGGGAGCTGTTTTTT. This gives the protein CASRTDRVGAGELFF.

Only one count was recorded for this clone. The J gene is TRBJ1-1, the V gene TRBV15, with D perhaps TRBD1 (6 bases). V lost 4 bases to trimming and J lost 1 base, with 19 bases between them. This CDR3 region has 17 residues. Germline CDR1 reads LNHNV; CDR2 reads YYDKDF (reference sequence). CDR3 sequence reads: CATSTLWGGQGNTEAFF. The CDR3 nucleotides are TGTGCCACCAGCACCCTGTGGGGGGGGCAGGGGAACACTGAAGCTTTCTTT.

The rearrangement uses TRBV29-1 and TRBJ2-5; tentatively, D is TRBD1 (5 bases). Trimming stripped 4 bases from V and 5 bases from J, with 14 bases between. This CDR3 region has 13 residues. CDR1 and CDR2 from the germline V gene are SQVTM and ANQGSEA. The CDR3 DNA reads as TGCAGCGTTGGAGTGGGGCAGGGCGAGACCCAGTACTTC. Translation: CSVGVGQGETQYF. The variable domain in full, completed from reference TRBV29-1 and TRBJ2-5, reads SAVISQKPSRDICQRGTSLTIQCQVDSQVTMMFWYRQQPGQSLTLIATANQGSEATYESGFVIDKFPISRPNLTFSTLTVSNMSPEDSSIYLCSVGVGQGETQYFGPGTRLLVL.

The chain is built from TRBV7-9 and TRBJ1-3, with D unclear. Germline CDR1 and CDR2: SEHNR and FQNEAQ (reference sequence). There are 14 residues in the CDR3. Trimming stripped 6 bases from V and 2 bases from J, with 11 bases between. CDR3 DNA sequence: TGTGCCAGCAGACCTCCCGGGGCTGGAAACACCATATATTTT. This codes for CASRPPGAGNTIYF.

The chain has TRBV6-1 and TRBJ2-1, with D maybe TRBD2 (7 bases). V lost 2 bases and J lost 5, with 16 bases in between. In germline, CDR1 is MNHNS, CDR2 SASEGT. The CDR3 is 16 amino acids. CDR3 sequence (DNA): TGTGCCAGCAGTGAAAGGGGACGGGGGGCTCACAATGAGCAGTTCTTC. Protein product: CASSERGRGAHNEQFF.

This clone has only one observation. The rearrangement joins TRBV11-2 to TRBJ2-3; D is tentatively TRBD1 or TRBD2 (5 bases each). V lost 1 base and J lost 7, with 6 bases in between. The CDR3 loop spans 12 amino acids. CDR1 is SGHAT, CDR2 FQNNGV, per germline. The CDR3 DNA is TGTGCCAGCAGCTTAGGGGGACATACGCAGTATTTT. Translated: CASSLGGHTQYF.

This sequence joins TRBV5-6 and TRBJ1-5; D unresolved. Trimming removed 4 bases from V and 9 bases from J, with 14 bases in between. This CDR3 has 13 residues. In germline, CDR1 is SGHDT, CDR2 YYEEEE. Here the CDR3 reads CASSIDGSGPQHF. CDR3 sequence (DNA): TGTGCCAGCAGCATCGACGGTTCTGGGCCCCAGCATTTT.

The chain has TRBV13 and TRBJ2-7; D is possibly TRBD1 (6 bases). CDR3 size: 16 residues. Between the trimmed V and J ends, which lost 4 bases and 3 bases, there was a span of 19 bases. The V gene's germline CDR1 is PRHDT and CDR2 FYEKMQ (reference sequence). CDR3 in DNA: TGTGCCAGCAGCTCAGGGGTCAGGGTTGGGGTCTACGAGCAGTACTTC. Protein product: CASSSGVRVGVYEQYF.

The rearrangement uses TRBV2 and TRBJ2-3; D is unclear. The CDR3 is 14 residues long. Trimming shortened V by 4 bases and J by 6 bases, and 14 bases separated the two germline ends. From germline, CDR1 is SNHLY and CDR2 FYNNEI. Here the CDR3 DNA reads TGTGCCAGCAGTGCTCGAAGGTCTAAGGATACGCAGTATTTT. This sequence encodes CASSARRSKDTQYF.

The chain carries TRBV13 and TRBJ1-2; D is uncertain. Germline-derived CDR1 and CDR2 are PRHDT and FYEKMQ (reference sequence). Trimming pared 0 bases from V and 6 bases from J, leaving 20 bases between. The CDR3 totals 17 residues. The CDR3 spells CASSLGGWGRRDNGYTF. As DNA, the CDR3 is TGTGCCAGCAGCTTAGGTGGTTGGGGTAGACGTGATAATGGCTACACCTTC.

The CDR3 here is CASSPWGELFF. CDR3 bases: TGTGCCAGCAGCCCGTGGGGGGAGCTGTTTTTT. The rearrangement joins TRBV7-9 to TRBJ2-2; D unclear. The CDR3 length is 11 residues. The ends were cut back, 5 bases at V and 8 bases at J, with 6 bases in the middle. Germline V lookup: CDR1 SEHNR, CDR2 FQNEAQ (reference sequence).

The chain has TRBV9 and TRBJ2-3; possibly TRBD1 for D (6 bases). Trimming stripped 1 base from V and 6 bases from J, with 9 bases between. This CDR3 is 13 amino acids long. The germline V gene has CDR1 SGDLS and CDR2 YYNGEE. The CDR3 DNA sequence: TGTGCCAGCAGCGTACTCCAGGGGGATACGCAGTATTTT. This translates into CASSVLQGDTQYF.

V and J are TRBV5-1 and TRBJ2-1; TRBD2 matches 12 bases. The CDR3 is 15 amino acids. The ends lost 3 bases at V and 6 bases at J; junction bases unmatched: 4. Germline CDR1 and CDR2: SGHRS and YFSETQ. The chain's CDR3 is CASSSGTSGFNEQFF. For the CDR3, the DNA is TGCGCCAGCAGCTCCGGGACTAGCGGGTTCAATGAGCAGTTCTTC.